This T cell receptor (beta chain) came from a study of T cells in Graves' hyperthyroidism and ophthalmopathy. Researchers amplified the TCR beta CDR3 regions from RNA transcripts. The TCR CDR3 was amplified in a first-round RT-PCR using the HTBI primer set. TCRdb independently ran MiXCR on the multiplex PCR reads; one entry per CDR3 protein. The sample has 600,000 to 700,000 distinct CDR3 sequences, under 15% seen once. This clonotype was seen many times. Ophthalmopathy patients had moderate-to-severe active disease, CAS ≥3, NOSPECS ≥4, and disease duration under 3 months. The study based diagnoses on clinical symptoms, serum thyroxine and TRAb, thyroid ultrasound and orbital computed tomography. The V end lost 5 bases, the J end lost 1 base, and 17 bases lay between the germline ends. The CDR3 length is 17 residues.

The chain carries TRBV12-3 or TRBV12-4 and TRBJ2-2; D is unclear. Sequenced sample: blood. This TCR was sampled from a woman aged 40 to 49 with Graves' ophthalmopathy. The CDR3 DNA is TGTGCCAGCAGTCCGCTTGTTGATGCCGTGAACACCGGGGAGCTGTTTTTT. This encodes CASSPLVDAVNTGELFF.